The rows below give T cell receptor beta chains drawn from one sample of a study of OX40 agonist ivuxolimab in advanced cancers. Produced via immunoSEQ multiplex PCR; TCRdb's table is partial and in-frame only. Of 50,000 to 65,000 clones in the sample, around 88% were seen once. The material sequenced was CD4+ or CD8+ T cells sorted from blood, taken in a trial of the OX40 agonist ivuxolimab. These receptors all come from an adult with an advanced solid tumor such as melanoma, head and neck, liver or kidney cancer. The CDR3 runs from the conserved cysteine through the conserved F or W. The order of the fields is V gene, J gene, CDR3 protein.

TRBV7-3,TRBJ2-1,CASSLGARNNEQFF
TRBV7-2,TRBJ2-7,CASSLAGGSRNEQYF
TRBV5-1,TRBJ2-5,CASSPSGTGETQYF
TRBV5-6,TRBJ2-3,CASSLGQPDTQYF
TRBV6-5,TRBJ2-7,CASSTGTLYEQYF
TRBV5-1,TRBJ2-7,CASSQERGLSSYEQYF
TRBV19,TRBJ2-5,CASTGRGVGTQYF
TRBV20-1,TRBJ2-4,CSASPLDIQYF
TRBV10-3,TRBJ2-1,CAISVGLAGINEQFF
TRBV28,TRBJ1-5,CASSFGGQHNQPQHF
TRBV29-1,TRBJ2-1,CSGGTSGPNEQFF
TRBV11-2,TRBJ1-4,CASKTATNEKLFF
TRBV7-8,TRBJ1-1,CASSPSVVGAMNTEAFF
TRBV29-1,TRBJ1-1,CSAGTGAGGTEAFF
TRBV27,TRBJ2-5,CASRDGWIGQETQYF
TRBV30,TRBJ2-7,CAWSAALAYEQYF
TRBV19,TRBJ2-5,CASSTGLAGEETQYF
TRBV2,TRBJ2-2,CASRGRANTGELFF
TRBV10-3,TRBJ1-1,CATTIGGGFTEAFF
TRBV29-1,TRBJ2-7,CSVQVTSYEQYF
TRBV28,TRBJ2-1,CASSLQGSGSFDEQFF
TRBV18,TRBJ2-3,CASSPGDIDTQYF
TRBV7-8,TRBJ2-7,CASSLNTGPYEQYF
TRBV9,TRBJ2-1,CASSVHRGPLFF
TRBV4-1,TRBJ1-1,CASSQGASGGTEAFF
TRBV2,TRBJ2-7,CASSEAGYSSYEQYF
TRBV19,TRBJ1-1,CASNQGTGGNTEAFF
TRBV29-1,TRBJ2-7,CSVSRTGSSYEQYF
TRBV29-1,TRBJ1-2,CSVEWADGYTF
TRBV15,TRBJ1-3,CATSRDGAASGNTIYF
TRBV9,TRBJ1-2,CASSAGLARNYGYTF
TRBV7-8,TRBJ2-7,CASSFRISGYEQYF
TRBV10-2,TRBJ1-2,CTSRETGGGYTF
TRBV6-5,TRBJ1-1,CASSYLLYTEAFF
TRBV28,TRBJ1-1,CASSLRDRGGTEAFF
TRBV30,TRBJ1-3,CAWSVPGRHSGNTIYF
TRBV4-2,TRBJ2-7,CASSQEGRSEQYF
TRBV11-3,TRBJ2-3,CASSRYLAGGPTDTQYF
TRBV25-1,TRBJ1-1,CASSRQGYTEAFF
TRBV6-1,TRBJ1-2,CASSEFRTDSHYGYTF
TRBV10-1,TRBJ1-3,CASSDGQAFAGNTIYF